This T cell receptor beta chain was identified in a study of T cell clones after liver transplantation. Whole-study results and caveats: Rather than being deleted, graft donor-reactive T cells may have moved into the graft. In two subjects, few donor cells limited the measurable donor-reactive repertoire.

Concerning this clone itself: The antigen remains undetermined.

Profiling relied on immunoSEQ multiplex PCR, and the TCRdb table lists in-frame clones only, not all of them. Of roughly 80,000 clones listed, about 82% are singletons. The junction had 11 bases not matched to a gene; V was cut back by 11 bases and J by 0 bases. The germline V gene encodes CDR1 MDHEN and CDR2 SYDVKM. The CDR3 covers 15 residues. This TCR came from a human patient who received a liver transplant. A subset of T cells may come from the graft donor. The sample was CD4+ T cells from blood, taken 46 months after liver transplant. This chain uses TRBV28 with TRBJ1-2; TRBD1 matches at 8 bases. The CDR3 DNA is TGTGCCGGTGGGGGGACAGGAAGTTCTAACTATGGCTACACCTTC. Translating it yields CAGGGTGSSNYGYTF.